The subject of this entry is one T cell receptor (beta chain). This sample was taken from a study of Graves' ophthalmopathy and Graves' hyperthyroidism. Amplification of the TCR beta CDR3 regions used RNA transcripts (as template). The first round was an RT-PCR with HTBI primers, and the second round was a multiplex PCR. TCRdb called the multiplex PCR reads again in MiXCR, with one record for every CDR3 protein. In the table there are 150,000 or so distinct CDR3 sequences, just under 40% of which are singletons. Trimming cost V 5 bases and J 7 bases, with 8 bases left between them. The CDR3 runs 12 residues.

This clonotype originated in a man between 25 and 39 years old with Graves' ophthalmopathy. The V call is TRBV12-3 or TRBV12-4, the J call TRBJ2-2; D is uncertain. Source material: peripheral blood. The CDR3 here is CASSPLGGELFF. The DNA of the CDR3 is TGTGCCAGCAGTCCCCTGGGCGGGGAGCTGTTTTTT.